The entry below describes one T cell receptor beta chain. Its antigen remains unidentified. Base qualities are not at hand, and no much larger clone is one base apart. The library was built by means of the immunoSEQ multiplex PCR assay. Not all clones reach the TCRdb copy of this immuneACCESS table, which keeps in-frame sequences only. Checked studies attribute under half of the gap to unresolved V genes and leave the rest unexplained. A total of fewer than 85,000 clones appear in this sample, around 90% of them only once. The ten top clones hold around 1.6% of the sample. The data derive from a study of T cell changes during pregnancy in multiple sclerosis (dated by TCRdb to about 2019). General notes on the study: The study examined how the T cell repertoire changed over the course of pregnancy in women with multiple sclerosis.

Trimming at the junction amounts to 3 bases on V and 7 bases on J, and the germline ends lie 13 bases apart. Inclusive of the bounding cysteine and phenylalanine, the CDR3 is 14 residues long. Only the CDR3 region is kept as DNA, spanning 42 bases read in frame from base 1. CDR1 and CDR2 were assigned from the germline V gene (reference sequence) as MNHEY and SMNVEV. The chain employs TRBV27 and TRBJ2-1; perhaps TRBD1 is the D gene, with 5 bases matching. The TCR was taken from a female donor in good health, enrolled as a control in a pregnancy study. The sequenced sample was peripheral blood, obtained in the first trimester of pregnancy. The CDR3 protein sequence reads: CASSFRRGTNEQFF. The nucleotides are TGTGCCAGCAGTTTTAGAAGGGGAACGAATGAGCAGTTCTTC.